This is a list of T cell receptor beta chains from one sample in a study of long-term antiretroviral therapy in people with HIV. The repertoire was sequenced with immunoSEQ multiplex PCR; TCRdb's copy has only in-frame clones and lacks some. The sample consists of under 45,000 clones, roughly nine tenths of them appearing once. The starting material was unsorted PBMCs, obtained 1.2 years after starting antiretroviral therapy. The source is a woman in her forties or fifties with HIV. The CDR3 runs from the conserved cysteine through the conserved F or W. The order of the fields is J gene, D gene, V gene, clone size, CDR3 DNA, CDR3 protein. D genes are given only for firm matches. The size of a clone is reported for some rows only, either as once, few or many, or as a class for expanded clones.

j_call: TRBJ2-7; d_call: TRBD1; v_call: TRBV6-1; clone_size: NA; cdr3_nt: TGTGCCAGCAGGGACAGGGCAATTCCCTACGAGCAGTACTTC; cdr3_aa: CASRDRAIPYEQYF
j_call: TRBJ1-6; d_call: NA; v_call: TRBV10-3; clone_size: NA; cdr3_nt: TGTGCCATCGGGGCCCCTAATTCACCCCTCCACTTT; cdr3_aa: CAIGAPNSPLHF
j_call: TRBJ2-1; d_call: NA; v_call: TRBV29-1; clone_size: NA; cdr3_nt: TGCAGCGTTGGGGCTAGGGGGTTTAACAATGAGCAGTTCTTC; cdr3_aa: CSVGARGFNNEQFF
j_call: TRBJ1-2; d_call: TRBD1; v_call: TRBV27; clone_size: NA; cdr3_nt: TGTGCCAGCAGTTTCTCGGGACAGGGACATGGCTACACCTTC; cdr3_aa: CASSFSGQGHGYTF
j_call: TRBJ1-6; d_call: TRBD1; v_call: TRBV27; clone_size: NA; cdr3_nt: TGTGCCAGCAGTTCCCTCGGGACAGGGGGCGCGGGATATAATTCACCCCTCCACTTT; cdr3_aa: CASSSLGTGGAGYNSPLHF
j_call: TRBJ2-1; d_call: NA; v_call: TRBV7-6; clone_size: NA; cdr3_nt: TGTGCCAGCAGCCCACCCGAGGGGAATGAGCAGTTCTTC; cdr3_aa: CASSPPEGNEQFF
j_call: TRBJ2-3; d_call: TRBD1; v_call: TRBV15; clone_size: NA; cdr3_nt: TGTGCCACCAGCAGAGGACCGGGACAGGGCGCAGATACGCAGTATTTT; cdr3_aa: CATSRGPGQGADTQYF
j_call: TRBJ2-2; d_call: TRBD1; v_call: TRBV4-2; clone_size: NA; cdr3_nt: TGTGCCAGCAGCCAAACCACAGGGGGAGCCGGGGAGCTGTTTTTT; cdr3_aa: CASSQTTGGAGELFF
j_call: TRBJ2-3; d_call: TRBD2; v_call: TRBV7-3; clone_size: NA; cdr3_nt: TGTGCCAGCAGCCCACCTACGGCGGGGGGTCATACGCAGTATTTT; cdr3_aa: CASSPPTAGGHTQYF
j_call: TRBJ1-6; d_call: NA; v_call: TRBV18; clone_size: few; cdr3_nt: TGTGCCAGCTCAACCCCGGGAGAATATTCACCCCTCCACTTT; cdr3_aa: CASSTPGEYSPLHF
j_call: TRBJ2-1; d_call: TRBD2; v_call: TRBV12-5; clone_size: NA; cdr3_nt: TGTGCTAGCGGGGGGGCAGGGAATGAGCAGTTCTTC; cdr3_aa: CASGGAGNEQFF
j_call: TRBJ2-7; d_call: TRBD1; v_call: TRBV7-2; clone_size: NA; cdr3_nt: TGTGCCAGCAGCCTAATGGGACAGGGATCCTACGAGCAGTACTTC; cdr3_aa: CASSLMGQGSYEQYF
j_call: TRBJ1-1; d_call: NA; v_call: TRBV19; clone_size: NA; cdr3_nt: TGTGCCAGTAGTGTTGGGGGGCGGGGGAACACTGAAGCTTTCTTT; cdr3_aa: CASSVGGRGNTEAFF
j_call: TRBJ1-1; d_call: NA; v_call: TRBV2; clone_size: NA; cdr3_nt: TGTGCCAGCAGTGAACCCCCGGTGGGGGGTAGAACTGAAGCTTTCTTT; cdr3_aa: CASSEPPVGGRTEAFF
j_call: TRBJ1-1; d_call: NA; v_call: TRBV4-2; clone_size: NA; cdr3_nt: TGTGCCAGCAGCCAAGAGTTGGCGAACACTGAAGCTTTCTTT; cdr3_aa: CASSQELANTEAFF
j_call: TRBJ2-1; d_call: TRBD2; v_call: TRBV5-8; clone_size: NA; cdr3_nt: TGTGCCAGCAGCTTATGGCGGGGGGGCCGGGATGAGCAGTTCTTC; cdr3_aa: CASSLWRGGRDEQFF
j_call: TRBJ2-3; d_call: TRBD2; v_call: TRBV7-3; clone_size: NA; cdr3_nt: TGTGCCAGCAGCCTCAGCGGGGGCACAGATACGCAGTATTTT; cdr3_aa: CASSLSGGTDTQYF
j_call: TRBJ1-1; d_call: NA; v_call: TRBV6-5; clone_size: few; cdr3_nt: TGTGCCTGTAGGGGGTCAGGGGACACTGAAGCTTTCTTT; cdr3_aa: CACRGSGDTEAFF
j_call: TRBJ1-1; d_call: NA; v_call: TRBV2; clone_size: NA; cdr3_nt: TGTGCCAGCAGTTACAGGGAAACTGAAGCTTTCTTT; cdr3_aa: CASSYRETEAFF
j_call: TRBJ1-2; d_call: TRBD1; v_call: TRBV19; clone_size: NA; cdr3_nt: TGTGCCAGTAGTCAGCTCCGGGACAGGCCCTATGGCTACACCTTC; cdr3_aa: CASSQLRDRPYGYTF
j_call: TRBJ2-5; d_call: NA; v_call: TRBV18; clone_size: once; cdr3_nt: TGTGCCAGCTCCGCGGGGAGGCAAGAGACCCAGTACTTC; cdr3_aa: CASSAGRQETQYF
j_call: TRBJ1-4; d_call: TRBD1; v_call: TRBV30; clone_size: NA; cdr3_nt: TGTGCCTGGAGTGTATACGGGACAGGGCGTGAAAAACTGTTTTTT; cdr3_aa: CAWSVYGTGREKLFF
j_call: TRBJ2-5; d_call: TRBD2; v_call: TRBV19; clone_size: few; cdr3_nt: TGTGCCAGTAGTGGGGGACGGACCCCGGTGGCGGGGGGTCAAGAGACCCAGTACTTC; cdr3_aa: CASSGGRTPVAGGQETQYF
j_call: TRBJ1-4; d_call: NA; v_call: TRBV4-2; clone_size: few; cdr3_nt: TGTGCCAGCAGCCAGGAGGGAGGAACTAATGAAAAACTGTTTTTT; cdr3_aa: CASSQEGGTNEKLFF
j_call: TRBJ2-2; d_call: TRBD2; v_call: TRBV2; clone_size: NA; cdr3_nt: TGTGCCAGCAGTGAAGTTGGTAGCGGGGCCGGGGAGCTGTTTTTT; cdr3_aa: CASSEVGSGAGELFF
j_call: TRBJ1-2; d_call: NA; v_call: TRBV6-5; clone_size: once; cdr3_nt: TGTGCCAGCAGTTACCCAGACTATGGCTACACCTTC; cdr3_aa: CASSYPDYGYTF
j_call: TRBJ2-7; d_call: NA; v_call: TRBV30; clone_size: NA; cdr3_nt: TGTGTGGGCGCGGATAACTACGAGCAGTACTTC; cdr3_aa: CVGADNYEQYF
j_call: TRBJ1-1; d_call: NA; v_call: TRBV6-4; clone_size: NA; cdr3_nt: TGTGCCAGCAGAAGTCAACAGTACACTGAAGCTTTCTTT; cdr3_aa: CASRSQQYTEAFF
j_call: TRBJ2-5; d_call: NA; v_call: TRBV13; clone_size: NA; cdr3_nt: TGTGCCAGCAGCTTAGTCCGAAAAGAGACCCAGTACTTC; cdr3_aa: CASSLVRKETQYF
j_call: TRBJ1-2; d_call: NA; v_call: TRBV14; clone_size: NA; cdr3_nt: TGTGCCAGCAGCCAAGGGTTATACTATGGCTACACCTTC; cdr3_aa: CASSQGLYYGYTF
j_call: TRBJ2-1; d_call: TRBD2; v_call: TRBV13; clone_size: NA; cdr3_nt: TGTGCCAGCAGCCCCTCAGGGACTAGCGGCTACAATGAGCAGTTCTTC; cdr3_aa: CASSPSGTSGYNEQFF
j_call: TRBJ2-1; d_call: NA; v_call: TRBV1; clone_size: NA; cdr3_nt: TGCACCAGCAGCCAAGGGACTAGCGGGGGGGCGGATGAGCAGTTCTTC; cdr3_aa: CTSSQGTSGGADEQFF
j_call: TRBJ2-7; d_call: NA; v_call: TRBV18; clone_size: NA; cdr3_nt: TGTGCCAGCTCACCATTCACAGGAACGGATTTGGAGCAGTACTTC; cdr3_aa: CASSPFTGTDLEQYF
j_call: TRBJ2-7; d_call: NA; v_call: TRBV2; clone_size: NA; cdr3_nt: TGTGGGGGCGGGCCCGGGCTACCTCAGGCCCCCTACGAGCAGTACTTC; cdr3_aa: CGGGPGLPQAPYEQYF
j_call: TRBJ2-3; d_call: TRBD1; v_call: TRBV18; clone_size: NA; cdr3_nt: TGTGCCAGCTCACCGTCAAGGGGGCGAAGCACAGATACGCAGTATTTT; cdr3_aa: CASSPSRGRSTDTQYF
j_call: TRBJ1-1; d_call: NA; v_call: TRBV11-2; clone_size: NA; cdr3_nt: TGTGCCAGCAGCTCCCAATCGCCGAACACTGAAGCTTTCTTT; cdr3_aa: CASSSQSPNTEAFF
j_call: TRBJ1-1; d_call: TRBD1; v_call: TRBV29-1; clone_size: NA; cdr3_nt: TGCAGCGTTCCGGACAGGGGTATTGAAGCTTTCTTT; cdr3_aa: CSVPDRGIEAFF
j_call: TRBJ1-1; d_call: NA; v_call: TRBV7-2; clone_size: NA; cdr3_nt: TGTGCCAGCAGCTTAGTGGGGTCTCAAGCTTTCTTT; cdr3_aa: CASSLVGSQAFF
j_call: TRBJ2-2; d_call: NA; v_call: TRBV7-6; clone_size: few; cdr3_nt: TGTGCCAGCAGCTTAGCGCAAGGGTACAGCACCGGGGAGCTGTTTTTT; cdr3_aa: CASSLAQGYSTGELFF
j_call: TRBJ2-1; d_call: TRBD1; v_call: TRBV7-3; clone_size: NA; cdr3_nt: TGTGCCAGCAGCTTAACGGGGACAGGGTTCGAGCAGTTCTTC; cdr3_aa: CASSLTGTGFEQFF
j_call: TRBJ1-4; d_call: NA; v_call: TRBV19; clone_size: few; cdr3_nt: TGTGCCAGTAGTGGTCCGACAGAGGGGTCTGAAAAACTGTTTTTT; cdr3_aa: CASSGPTEGSEKLFF
j_call: TRBJ1-1; d_call: NA; v_call: TRBV6-6; clone_size: NA; cdr3_nt: TGTGCCAGCAGTTGGAGGCAGAAAGCTTTCTTT; cdr3_aa: CASSWRQKAFF
j_call: TRBJ1-1; d_call: NA; v_call: TRBV27; clone_size: NA; cdr3_nt: TGTGCCAGCAGTTTAGCGGTCGTGAACACTGAAGCTTTCTTT; cdr3_aa: CASSLAVVNTEAFF
j_call: TRBJ1-2; d_call: NA; v_call: TRBV5-1; clone_size: NA; cdr3_nt: TGCGCCAGCAGCTTTCGGGAAGGCTATGGCTACACCTTC; cdr3_aa: CASSFREGYGYTF